This passage covers 15 T cell receptor beta chains from one sample sequenced in a study of T-cell memory formation after mild COVID-19. TCRdb independently ran MiXCR on the 5' RACE reads; one entry per CDR3 protein. The data show 250,000 to 350,000 distinct CDR3 sequences, around 15% seen once. Sequenced sample: PBMCs or a T cell subset sorted from them (not recorded which). These receptors all stem from a man aged 18 to 30 who had mild COVID-19 (a few samples of this study predate the infection). Cell type and time point are not known.

This clonotype was seen a handful of times. The J gene is TRBJ2-2, the V gene TRBV6-1; 8 bases map to TRBD2. The CDR3 spans 16 residues. V lost 4 bases and J lost 4; bases outside the gene matches: 8. Germline V CDR1 and CDR2: MNHNS, SASEGT. CDR3: CASSAQSGLGTGELFF. CDR3 sequence (DNA): TGTGCCAGCAGTGCCCAGTCGGGACTAGGCACCGGGGAGCTGTTTTTT.

This clonotype has a count of ten or more. The chain has TRBV29-1 and TRBJ2-1; D not resolved. The germline V and J ends were trimmed by 3 bases and 5 bases, with 8 bases remaining between them. The CDR3 has 12 amino acids. Germline-derived CDR1 and CDR2 are SQVTM and ANQGSEA. The CDR3 protein is CSVEIIDNEQFF. The CDR3 region has the DNA TGCAGCGTTGAGATTATCGACAATGAGCAGTTCTTC.

This rearrangement joins TRBV11-3 to TRBJ2-5, with a possible D match to TRBD1 (6 bases). From germline, CDR1 is SGHNT and CDR2 YENEEA. With 2 bases removed from V and 7 bases from J, the gap between germline ends came to 11 bases. CDR3 length: 13 amino acids. The CDR3 sequence: CASSLNRVGTQYF. The CDR3, as DNA: TGTGCCAGCAGCTTAAACAGGGTCGGGACCCAGTACTTC.

This clonotype was seen only a few times. The gene calls are TRBV20-1 and TRBJ2-5, with 11 bases identical to TRBD1. Germline assignment: CDR1 DFQATT and CDR2 SNEGSKA (reference sequence). CDR3 length equals 14 residues. V was pared by 6 bases and J by 5 bases, with 8 bases of the junction left unmatched. In nucleotides, the CDR3 is TGCAGTGCAGGCCGGGACAGGGGGAAGGAGACCCAGTACTTC. Encoded protein: CSAGRDRGKETQYF.

The chain joins TRBV11-2 to TRBJ2-5; 7 bases are shared with TRBD2. Germline values: CDR1 SGHAT, CDR2 FQNNGV. The V segment lost 2 bases and the J segment 1 base; nucleotides outside the gene matches: 16. The CDR3 is made up of 19 amino acids. CDR3 protein: CASSLTAVGFKRGQETQYF. CDR3 sequence (DNA): TGTGCCAGCAGCTTAACGGCTGTGGGGTTCAAGCGGGGCCAAGAGACCCAGTACTTC.

J is TRBJ2-2 and V is TRBV10-3; 7 bases match TRBD1. This CDR3 spans 15 amino acids. The V gene's germline CDR1 is ENHRY and CDR2 SYGVKD. V shed 10 bases and J 4 bases; nucleotides not matched to a gene: 12. CDR3 region: CATLQGGLGTGELFF. The DNA for the CDR3 is TGTGCCACCTTACAAGGGGGCCTGGGCACCGGGGAGCTGTTTTTT.

This clonotype was recorded a few times. V and J are TRBV27 and TRBJ2-2; D is perhaps TRBD2 (6 bases). CDR1 MNHEY and CDR2 SMNVEV come from the germline V gene (reference sequence). This CDR3 spans 18 amino acids. With 5 bases removed from V and 0 bases from J, the gap between germline ends came to 19 bases. CDR3 protein: CASSPSRAGTTNTGELFF. For the CDR3, the DNA is TGTGCCAGCAGTCCTTCCAGGGCGGGGACGACGAACACCGGGGAGCTGTTTTTT.

The V and J genes are TRBV12-3 or TRBV12-4 and TRBJ2-5, with D unclear. V was cut by 7 bases and J by 1 base, with 7 bases left in between. CDR3 size: 12 residues. CDR3 nucleotide sequence: TGTGCCAGCAATTTCGGCCAAGAGACCCAGTACTTC. Its protein is CASNFGQETQYF.

The chain uses TRBV20-1 and TRBJ1-2, with 11 bases fitting TRBD1. The J segment lost 8 bases and the V segment lost 1 base, leaving 9 bases of the junction unmatched. CDR1 is DFQATT, CDR2 SNEGSKA, per germline (reference sequence). This CDR3 contains 15 residues. CDR3 loop: CSARVRTGGPLGYTF. The CDR3 nucleotides read TGCAGTGCTAGAGTCAGGACAGGGGGCCCTCTCGGCTACACCTTC.

This chain connects TRBV4-1 to TRBJ2-5; D might be TRBD1 (5 bases). From germline, CDR1 is MGHRA and CDR2 YSYEKL. This CDR3 comprises 14 residues. Trimming shortened V by 0 bases and J by 5 bases, and 10 bases separated the two germline ends. CDR3: CASSQDRPGETQYF. In DNA form, the CDR3 reads TGCGCCAGCAGCCAAGATCGACCAGGGGAGACCCAGTACTTC.

This clonotype was seen repeatedly, ten times or more. The J gene is TRBJ2-2, the V gene TRBV7-9; 11 positions agree with TRBD1. The V gene end was trimmed by 5 bases and the J gene end by 5 bases; junction bases not matched to a gene: 7. The germline gives CDR1 SEHNR, CDR2 FQNEAQ (reference sequence). CDR3 length: 16 residues. CDR3 DNA: TGTGCCAGCAGCCCCTTCCGGGACAGGGGGACCGGGGAGCTGTTTTTT. Its protein is CASSPFRDRGTGELFF.

This clonotype was detected ten times or more. The chain uses TRBV18 and TRBJ2-5; no clear D. Germline V gene lookup returns CDR1 KGHSH and CDR2 LQKENI. CDR3 length: 11 residues. V was trimmed by 8 bases and J by 5 bases, leaving 9 bases between them. DNA for the CDR3: TGTGCCAGCAGCCCTGGGGAGACCCAGTACTTC. Translating it yields CASSPGETQYF.

This clonotype was recorded a few times. V usage is TRBV12-3 or TRBV12-4 and J usage is TRBJ2-1; 11 bases are shared with TRBD1. With 3 bases clipped from V and 3 bases from J, the junction kept 4 bases outside the gene matches. The CDR3 is made up of 16 amino acids. The CDR3 region is CASSFGQGANYNEQFF. CDR3 sequence (DNA): TGTGCCAGCAGTTTCGGACAGGGGGCCAACTACAATGAGCAGTTCTTC.

This clonotype was observed at least ten times. The chain's CDR3 is CASSFGGAGRTDTQYF. CDR3 bases: TGTGCCAGCAGCTTTGGGGGAGCGGGCCGCACAGATACGCAGTATTTT. V gene TRBV7-6 combines with J gene TRBJ2-3; tentatively, D is TRBD2 (6 bases). V was clipped by 3 bases and J by 1 base, with 14 bases between them. From germline, CDR1 is SGHVS and CDR2 FNYEAQ. The length of the CDR3 is 16 residues.

There are a few counts of this clonotype. V is TRBV5-5 and J is TRBJ2-7; D uncertain. Trimming cost V 5 bases and J 3 bases, with 12 bases left between them. The length of the CDR3 is 13 residues. Germline values: CDR1 SGHKS, CDR2 YYEKEE (reference sequence). CDR3 sequence: CASRAGPHYEQYV. In DNA, the CDR3 is TGTGCCAGCAGGGCCGGTCCCCACTACGAGCAGTACGTC.